These 10 T cell receptor beta chains were sequenced from one sample in a study of cytomegalovirus exposure and HLA in healthy donors. The PCR was carried out with 60 Vbeta primers and 13 Jbeta primers. This table comes from immunoSEQ multiplex PCR, and its TCRdb copy is limited to in-frame clones, with some not included. Among 100,000 to 150,000 clones listed, 65% to 80% were seen once. Sequenced input: PBMCs. The origin of the receptors is a woman in her thirties or forties in good health and CMV-seropositive.

This clone was seen only once. DNA for the CDR3: TGTGCCAGCAGCTCGACCCGGACAGGGACTAGCAATCAGCCCCAGCATTTT. Residues: CASSSTRTGTSNQPQHF. V usage is TRBV7-9 and J usage is TRBJ1-5, with TRBD1 matching over 8 bases. The CDR3 is made up of 17 amino acids. The trim removed 4 bases at V and 0 bases at J, leaving 8 bases unmatched. The germline CDR1 and CDR2 sequences are SEHNR and FQNEAQ (reference sequence).

The rearrangement links TRBV5-4 to TRBJ2-5; D may be TRBD1 (5 bases). Germline lookup yields CDR1 SGHNT and CDR2 YYREEE (reference sequence). V was trimmed by 6 bases and J by 2 bases, leaving 17 bases between them. CDR3 length equals 15 residues. CDR3: CASIKKGYGQETQYF. The CDR3 region has the DNA TGTGCCAGCATCAAGAAGGGGTATGGGCAAGAGACCCAGTACTTC.

This rearrangement joins TRBV19 to TRBJ1-5, with 11 nucleotides matching TRBD1. The CDR3 covers 15 residues. Germline loops: CDR1 LNHDA, CDR2 SQIVND (reference sequence). Unmatched junction bases numbered 11, after V lost 5 bases and J lost 11 bases. The CDR3 protein is CASSWDRGGLSAQHF. CDR3 coding DNA: TGTGCCAGTAGTTGGGACAGGGGGGGCCTATCGGCCCAGCATTTT.

The chain carries TRBV28 and TRBJ2-6, with 9 nucleotides matching TRBD1. V trimming: 7 bases; J trimming: 2 bases; junction bases outside the gene matches: 6. CDR3 length: 16 residues. Germline CDR1 and CDR2: MDHEN and SYDVKM. CDR3 residues: CASKAGQGAGANVLTF. The CDR3 bases are TGTGCCAGCAAAGCGGGACAGGGCGCTGGGGCCAACGTCCTGACTTTC. Supplemented by reference TRBV28 and TRBJ2-6, the full variable domain reads DVKVTQSSRYLVKRTGEKVFLECVQDMDHENMFWYRQDPGLGLRLIYFSYDVKMKEKGDIPEGYSVSREKKERFSLILESASTNQTSMYLCASKAGQGAGANVLTFGAGSRLTVL.

This clone has more than one count but fewer than ten. The chain links TRBV4-2 to TRBJ2-5; no reliable D call. Gene TRBJ2-7 matches the end of the DNA better, so the J call may be wrong. The germline V gene has CDR1 LGHNA and CDR2 YNFKEQ. This CDR3 is built from 13 residues. In nucleotides, the CDR3 is TGTGCCAGCAGCCAAGTTGGTCCCTACGAGCAGTACTTC. It encodes CASSQVGPYEQYF.

This clone has a single count. The chain employs TRBV10-3 and TRBJ2-1; 11 bases align to TRBD2. The CDR3 has 17 residues. The V and J ends lost 6 bases and 5 bases, in that order; junction bases with no gene match: 12. Germline CDR1 and CDR2: ENHRY and SYGVKD. The CDR3 reads CAIRGNPGLAVNNEQFF. CDR3 coding DNA: TGTGCCATCAGAGGAAACCCGGGACTAGCGGTTAACAATGAGCAGTTCTTC.

CDR3 sequence reads: CASSVRDRPPYEQYF. The CDR3 coding sequence is TGTGCCAGCAGTGTGCGGGACAGGCCCCCCTACGAGCAGTACTTC. The chain has TRBV25-1 and TRBJ2-7; 8 bases are a match to TRBD1. There are 15 residues in the CDR3. V dropped 4 bases and J dropped 2; count of bases not matched to a gene: 7. Germline loops: CDR1 MGHDK, CDR2 SYGVNS.

The gene calls are TRBV15 and TRBJ2-7, with D possibly TRBD2 on 6 matching bases. V was trimmed by 0 bases and J by 2 bases, leaving 8 bases between them. CDR3 length: 14 amino acids. Germline V gene lookup returns CDR1 LNHNV and CDR2 YYDKDF (reference sequence). The CDR3 DNA sequence: TGTGCCACCAGCAGAGAGCGGGGCCCCTACGAGCAGTACTTC. Its protein is CATSRERGPYEQYF.

This clone has just one count. The chain carries TRBV19 and TRBJ2-5, with unresolved D. The V gene lost 3 bases and the J gene lost 4 bases, with 9 bases spanning the gap. The CDR3 sequence is 13 residues long. Germline CDR1 reads LNHDA; CDR2 reads SQIVND (reference sequence). The chain's CDR3 is CASSMSEIETQYF. The CDR3 nucleotides read TGTGCCAGTAGTATGTCAGAAATAGAGACCCAGTACTTC. Based on the CDR3 plus reference TRBV19 and TRBJ2-5, the full variable domain is DGGITQSPKYLFRKEGQNVTLSCEQNLNHDAMYWYRQDPGQGLRLIYYSQIVNDFQKGDIAEGYSVSREKKESFPLTVTSAQKNPTAFYLCASSMSEIETQYFGPGTRLLVL.

The chain couples TRBV4-2 to TRBJ1-2; D unclear. Germline V gene data show CDR1 as LGHNA and CDR2 as YNFKEQ. V was trimmed by 4 bases and J by 6 bases, leaving 15 bases between them. This CDR3 region has 14 residues. In nucleotides, the CDR3 is TGTGCCAGCAGCCCAAAAGCCCTTTCGGATGGCTACACCTTC. Translating gives CASSPKALSDGYTF.